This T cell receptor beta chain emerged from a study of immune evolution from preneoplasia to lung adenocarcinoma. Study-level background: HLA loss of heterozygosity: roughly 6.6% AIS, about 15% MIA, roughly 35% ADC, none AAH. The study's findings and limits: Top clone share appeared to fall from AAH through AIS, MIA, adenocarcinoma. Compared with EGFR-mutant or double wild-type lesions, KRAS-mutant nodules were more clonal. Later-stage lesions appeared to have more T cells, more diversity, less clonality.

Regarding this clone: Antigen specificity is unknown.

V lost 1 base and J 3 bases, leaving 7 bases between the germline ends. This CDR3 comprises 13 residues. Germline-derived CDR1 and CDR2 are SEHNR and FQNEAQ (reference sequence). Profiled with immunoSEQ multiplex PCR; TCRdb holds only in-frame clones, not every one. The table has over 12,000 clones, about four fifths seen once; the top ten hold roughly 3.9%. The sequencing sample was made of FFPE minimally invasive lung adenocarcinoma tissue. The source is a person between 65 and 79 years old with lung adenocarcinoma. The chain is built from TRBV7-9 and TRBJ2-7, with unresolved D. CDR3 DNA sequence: TGTGCCAGCAGCTTAGGGTTCAACTACGAGCAGTACTTC. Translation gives CASSLGFNYEQYF.